The 25 T cell receptor beta chains presented below share a single source sample, sequenced in a study of control samples from healthy donors and cancer patients. Libraries were prepared by immunoSEQ multiplex PCR; TCRdb keeps only in-frame clonotypes and omits some of them. The sample contains some 120,000 clones, more than 85% of which appear only once. The sample was PBMCs. The receptor set was obtained from a man aged 50 or older with head and neck cancer.

The CDR3 sequence is CASSLGTGAFTDTQYF. The CDR3 DNA reads as TGTGCCAGCAGCTTAGGTACAGGGGCCTTCACAGATACGCAGTATTTT. This sequence joins TRBV7-6 and TRBJ2-3; TRBD1 agrees at 7 bases. The CDR3 runs 16 residues. The trim removed 1 base at V and 2 bases at J, leaving 6 bases unmatched. CDR1 and CDR2 (germline): SGHVS, FNYEAQ.

The chain recombines TRBV2 with TRBJ2-5; unclear D gene. This CDR3 is 13 amino acids long. The V gene's germline CDR1 is SNHLY and CDR2 FYNNEI. Trimming cost V 6 bases and J 0 bases, with 8 bases left between them. The CDR3 sequence is CASSQYHQETQYF. CDR3 sequence (DNA): TGTGCCAGCAGCCAATATCACCAAGAGACCCAGTACTTC.

The V gene is TRBV11-1, the J gene TRBJ2-1, with TRBD1 matching 7 bases. This CDR3 is built from 15 residues. CDR1 and CDR2 (germline): SGHAT, FQDESV (reference sequence). Trimming at V came to 5 bases and at J to 4 bases, leaving 8 bases not matched to a gene. The CDR3 loop is CASSPRQGAYNEQFF. The CDR3 region has the DNA TGTGCCAGCAGCCCCAGACAGGGAGCTTACAATGAGCAGTTCTTC.

The gene calls are TRBV19 and TRBJ2-4, with a possible D match to TRBD2 (6 bases). Germline V gene lookup returns CDR1 LNHDA and CDR2 SQIVND (reference sequence). V lost 3 bases, J lost 0 bases, and 9 bases lay in between. This CDR3 spans 15 amino acids. The CDR3 DNA reads as TGTGCCAGTAGTATCGGCGGGGTAGCCAAAAACATTCAGTACTTC. It is translated as CASSIGGVAKNIQYF.

The chain is built from TRBV7-3 and TRBJ2-3; no reliable D call. The CDR3 sequence is 14 residues long. Germline lookup yields CDR1 SGHTA and CDR2 FQGTGA. V was trimmed by 2 bases and J by 0 bases, leaving 6 bases between them. CDR3 DNA: TGTGCCAGCAGCTTACTGGAGAGCACAGATACGCAGTATTTT. Translated: CASSLLESTDTQYF.

This rearrangement joins TRBV11-2 to TRBJ2-5, with D tentatively TRBD1 (6 bases). The V gene's germline CDR1 is SGHAT and CDR2 FQNNGV. The CDR3 totals 15 residues. V shed 0 bases and J shed 5 bases, with 13 bases lying between them. The DNA for the CDR3 is TGTGCCAGCAGCTTAGATGTGGGGGCGGTGGAGACCCAGTACTTC. Protein: CASSLDVGAVETQYF.

The V gene is TRBV7-8, the J gene TRBJ2-7, with 8 bases fitting TRBD2. Germline V gene sequence: CDR1 SGHVS, CDR2 FQNEAQ. CDR3 length: 18 residues. The J segment lost 0 bases and the V segment lost 0 bases, leaving 10 bases of the junction unmatched. This CDR3 is CASSLATYAGGSSYEQYF. The DNA for the CDR3 is TGTGCCAGCAGCTTAGCTACATATGCGGGGGGAAGCTCCTACGAGCAGTACTTC.

The CDR3, as DNA: TGTGCCAGCAGCAGGACTAGGCCCGGGGAGCTGTTTTTT. Residues: CASSRTRPGELFF. The V call is TRBV5-6, the J call TRBJ2-2; 7 bases are a match to TRBD2. CDR3 length: 13 residues. Trimming at V came to 4 bases and at J to 6 bases, leaving 3 bases not matched to a gene. Germline CDR1 is SGHDT and CDR2 is YYEEEE.

The gene calls are TRBV7-2 and TRBJ1-4; D gene unclear. Between the trimmed V and J ends, which lost 4 bases and 8 bases, there was a span of 11 bases. Germline V gives CDR1 SGHTA, CDR2 FQGNSA. CDR3 length equals 13 residues. CDR3 in DNA: TGTGCCAGCAGCTCCCAGATAGGGGAAAAACTGTTTTTT. Protein: CASSSQIGEKLFF.

V usage is TRBV28 and J usage is TRBJ2-7; 9 bases align to TRBD1. Germline CDR1 MDHEN, CDR2 SYDVKM. Unmatched junction bases numbered 6, after V lost 4 bases and J lost 2 bases. There are 15 residues in the CDR3. As DNA, the CDR3 is TGTGCCAGCAGTTACTACAGGGGGCGAACCTACGAGCAGTACTTC. It yields the protein CASSYYRGRTYEQYF. The full variable domain, its missing parts supplied by reference TRBV28 and TRBJ2-7, is DVKVTQSSRYLVKRTGEKVFLECVQDMDHENMFWYRQDPGLGLRLIYFSYDVKMKEKGDIPEGYSVSREKKERFSLILESASTNQTSMYLCASSYYRGRTYEQYFGPGTRLTVT.

This clone has just one count. The chain couples TRBV5-1 to TRBJ2-1; tentative D call: TRBD1 (6 bases). Trimming took off 4 bases at V and 9 bases at J, with 20 bases between the two ends. The CDR3 has 15 amino acids. Germline assignment: CDR1 SGHRS and CDR2 YFSETQ. Written as DNA, the CDR3 is TGCGCCAGCAGCCCCTCCACGGCAGGGGTCACTGAGCAGTTCTTC. Amino acid sequence: CASSPSTAGVTEQFF.

This chain uses TRBV6-6 with TRBJ1-2; D is uncertain. Germline-derived CDR1 and CDR2 are MNHNY and SVGAGI (reference sequence). The germline V and J ends were trimmed by 2 bases and 14 bases, with 15 bases remaining between them. The CDR3 covers 12 residues. CDR3 nucleotides: TGTGCCAGCAGTTACGAGGCCAGCGGGAGGACCTTC. It yields the protein CASSYEASGRTF.

The chain has TRBV7-8 and TRBJ2-3, with D perhaps given as TRBD1 or TRBD2 (7 bases each). Germline CDR1 SGHVS, CDR2 FQNEAQ. This CDR3 region has 17 residues. V gave up 5 bases and J gave up 0 bases, with 18 bases separating them. The CDR3 bases are TGTGCCAGCAGCCACGATTCAGGGGGGGGTAGCACAGATACGCAGTATTTT. Translating gives CASSHDSGGGSTDTQYF.

The J gene is TRBJ2-1, the V gene TRBV11-2, with D tentatively TRBD2 (5 bases). The V end lost 0 bases, the J end lost 5 bases, and 14 bases lay between the germline ends. The CDR3 extends over 16 amino acids. Germline-derived CDR1 and CDR2 are SGHAT and FQNNGV. The CDR3 protein is CASSLDGPSYHNEQFF. Written as DNA, the CDR3 is TGTGCCAGCAGCTTAGATGGTCCTAGCTACCACAATGAGCAGTTCTTC.

The chain joins TRBV30 to TRBJ1-1; D gene unclear. V was clipped by 4 bases and J by 0 bases, with 12 bases between them. Germline assignment: CDR1 GTSNPN and CDR2 SVGIG (reference sequence). The CDR3 spans 14 residues. CDR3 nucleotide sequence: TGTGCCTGGAAGCGGGTCCGTATGAACACTGAAGCTTTCTTT. Amino acid sequence: CAWKRVRMNTEAFF. The full variable domain, its missing parts supplied by reference TRBV30 and TRBJ1-1, is SQTIHQWPATLVQPVGSPLSLECTVEGTSNPNLYWYRQAAGRGLQLLFYSVGIGQISSEVPQNLSASRPQDRQFILSSKKLLLSDSGFYLCAWKRVRMNTEAFFGQGTRLTVV.

Turning to this clone: Mismatch with germline at one junction end may stem from a read error. This chain joins TRBV7-9 and TRBJ1-6; possibly TRBD1 for D (5 bases). The CDR3 is 13 residues long. Per germline, CDR1 SEHNR and CDR2 FQNEAQ (reference sequence). CDR3 nucleotides: TGTGCCAGCCGCTTACAGGTTAATTCACCCCTCCACTTT. Its protein is CASRLQVNSPLHF.

The chain carries TRBV30 and TRBJ1-2, with D uncertain. The CDR3 has 13 amino acids. Germline V gene lookup returns CDR1 GTSNPN and CDR2 SVGIG (reference sequence). V shed 0 bases and J shed 8 bases, with 13 bases lying between them. The CDR3, as DNA: TGTGCCTGGAGTGTCGTCAAAGGTTGGGGCTACACCTTC. Its translation is CAWSVVKGWGYTF. Full variable domain (missing parts from reference TRBV30 and TRBJ1-2): SQTIHQWPATLVQPVGSPLSLECTVEGTSNPNLYWYRQAAGRGLQLLFYSVGIGQISSEVPQNLSASRPQDRQFILSSKKLLLSDSGFYLCAWSVVKGWGYTFGSGTRLTVV.

The chain carries TRBV29-1 and TRBJ1-1, with D unclear. V was shortened by 1 base and J by 0 bases, with 12 bases between the two germline ends. Germline V gene lookup returns CDR1 SQVTM and CDR2 ANQGSEA. The CDR3 is 15 amino acids. The chain's CDR3 is CSVEGASTMNTEAFF. In nucleotides, the CDR3 is TGCAGCGTTGAAGGGGCCTCTACCATGAACACTGAAGCTTTCTTT.

V and J are TRBV28 and TRBJ2-7; 9 nucleotides align to TRBD2. Germline V gives CDR1 MDHEN, CDR2 SYDVKM. After removal of 4 bases from V and 5 bases from J, the junction contained 6 bases not matched to a gene. This CDR3 region has 14 residues. This chain's CDR3 is CASSSLAGANEQYF. As DNA, the CDR3 is TGTGCCAGCAGTTCCTTAGCGGGGGCGAACGAGCAGTACTTC.

Only a few counts were recorded for this clone. The V call is TRBV5-1, the J call TRBJ2-3; D is perhaps TRBD2 (6 bases). This CDR3 is built from 13 residues. CDR1 is SGHRS, CDR2 YFSETQ, per germline. The germline V and J ends were trimmed by 3 bases and 6 bases, with 11 bases remaining between them. The CDR3 is CASSSGGMDTQYF. The CDR3 nucleotides are TGCGCCAGCAGCTCTGGGGGGATGGATACGCAGTATTTT.

This clone was found a few times. The rearrangement uses TRBV2 and TRBJ2-1; D is ambiguous. Germline assignment: CDR1 SNHLY and CDR2 FYNNEI. Trimming removed 7 bases at V and 9 bases at J, with 13 bases between. The CDR3 loop spans 12 amino acids. The CDR3: CASIHWLGEQFF. In DNA, the CDR3 is TGTGCCAGCATCCACTGGCTAGGTGAGCAGTTCTTC. The full variable domain, with the rest looked up from reference TRBV2 and TRBJ2-1, is EPEVTQTPSHQVTQMGQEVILRCVPISNHLYFYWYRQILGQKVEFLVSFYNNEISEKSEIFDDQFSVERPDGSNFTLKIRSTKLEDSAMYFCASIHWLGEQFFGPGTRLTVL.

The rearrangement joins TRBV30 to TRBJ2-2; D is undetermined. Trimming removed 0 bases at V and 7 bases at J, with 3 bases between. The CDR3 runs to 11 residues. Germline V gene sequence: CDR1 GTSNPN, CDR2 SVGIG (reference sequence). The CDR3 coding sequence is TGTGCCTGGAGTGTAGGCGGGGAGCTGTTTTTT. Protein sequence: CAWSVGGELFF.

The chain has TRBV3-1 (or the pseudogene TRBV3-2) and TRBJ1-1; D is perhaps TRBD1 (6 bases). Trimming took 0 bases from V and 11 from J, leaving 13 bases between them. Per the germline V gene, CDR1 is LGHDT and CDR2 is YNNKEL (reference sequence). There are 13 residues in the CDR3. The DNA of the CDR3 is TGTGCCAGCAGCCAAGATCCCGGGACAAGGGCTTTCTTT. It codes for CASSQDPGTRAFF.

This chain connects TRBV20-1 to TRBJ2-1; D might be TRBD2 (6 bases). There are 15 residues in the CDR3. In germline, CDR1 is DFQATT, CDR2 SNEGSKA (reference sequence). Trimming cost V 3 bases and J 3 bases, with 15 bases left between them. This CDR3 is CSASGWDLLYNEQFF. DNA of the CDR3: TGCAGTGCTAGTGGCTGGGACTTACTCTACAATGAGCAGTTCTTC.

The chain combines TRBV5-6 with TRBJ2-3; 9 bases map to TRBD2. The CDR3 has 17 amino acids. Trimming removed 1 base from V and 1 base from J; junction bases left unmatched: 7. The germline V gene encodes CDR1 SGHDT and CDR2 YYEEEE. The CDR3 sequence: CASSLSLAGSRTDTQYF. The CDR3 coding sequence is TGTGCCAGCAGCTTGAGTCTAGCGGGGTCCCGCACAGATACGCAGTATTTT.